The present T cell receptor beta chain was sequenced within a study of blood T cells in healthy people across ages (dated by TCRdb to between 2015 and 2016). In terms of the full investigation: In model experiments, template switching captured about one uniquely barcoded TCR beta cDNA molecule for every two T cells. To track age-related changes in TCR beta repertoire diversity, the study relied on deep sequencing normalized with unique cDNA molecular identifiers. The donors were divided into four age groups: young (average around 16 years), middle-aged (about 40), aged (around 67) and long-lived (about 90). For two donors (one aged 18 to 29 and one aged 80 or older), the study analyzed two additional independent replicas of 1 million unique cDNA reads from the same blood draw.

The CDR3 numbers 11 residues from cysteine through phenylalanine. Just the 33-base CDR3 DNA is kept, in frame starting at base 1. The roughly 39 donors, aged about 6 to 100 years, were systemically healthy Caucasian individuals from Russia. Each donor gave approximately 10 milliliters of peripheral blood, collected into EDTA-treated Vacutainer tubes. Ficoll-Paque density-gradient centrifugation was used to isolate PBMCs, with at least 6 million per sample. Trizol reagent was used to extract total RNA from the PBMCs, yielding at least 5.5 micrograms per sample. The percentages of naive CD45RAhigh/CD27high T cells were determined by flow cytometry on a PBMC aliquot from every donor. This clonotype has just a few counts. Its target antigen remains unknown. It has no much larger one-base neighbor in the sample; base qualities were not kept. Overall study results and their limits: Because the CMV infection status of the donors was unknown, age-related changes in expanded clonotypes may potentially have been confounded. Total diversity estimates from one million sequenced T cells were considered lower bounds and underestimates. Observed TCR beta diversity correlated strongly with the percentage of naive T cells measured by flow cytometry. Compared with the aged group, more naive CD4+ T cells, fewer expanded clones and increased TCR diversity were shown by the long-lived group, suggesting age selection. Because profiling used bulk unsorted PBMCs, naive and antigen-experienced compartments could not be compared conclusively. Observed TCR beta diversity per million T cells fell roughly linearly with age, and a significant reduction was already apparent by age around 40.

To prepare the library, 5' RACE was applied. Sequenced using an Illumina HiSeq 2500. A second roughly 7 to 12 cycle PCR used a sample-barcoded 5' primer and a J-beta primer mix. A unique molecular identifier was introduced onto each TCR beta cDNA molecule by a template-switch 5' adaptor carrying 12 random nucleotides. Each sample yielded at least 2.5 million CDR3-containing paired-end reads. First-strand cDNA synthesis was performed from all RNA using the Mint cDNA synthesis kit, with priming by a TRBC-specific oligonucleotide. After uracil-DNA glycosylase treatment, a first 18-cycle PCR used universal primers M1SS and BC2_uni_R on all cDNA. As for the authors' bioinformatics: Normalization of each sample was performed by random selection of 1 million high-quality reads, each carrying a distinct molecular identifier. Reads with shared molecular identifiers were discarded instead of being binned into consensus sequences. MiTCR, with a Q25 quality threshold and the strictest error-elimination algorithm, was used for CDR3 identification, clonotype clustering and error correction. A nonparametric unseen species model using Euler transformation provided a lower-bound estimate of total TCR beta diversity. The public reads were reanalyzed by TCRdb: fastp trimming at Q25, MiXCR alignment, in-frame beta chains only. Rows are combined by CDR3 protein, so each entry shows the most common genes and DNA. In this record, the V and J calls reflect TCRdb's handling and not the investigators' own analysis. Recorded for this sample are about 800,000 distinct CDR3 sequences; approximately 25% of them occurred a single time. The ten largest clones represent roughly 3.8% of the sample.

These sequences were also reported in another study, on T cells of mothers and their children. Per the second study: Nine systemically healthy Caucasian individuals served as donors, namely three mothers together with their six children. cDNA synthesis consumed the entire amount of extracted RNA, loaded at 1.5 ug RNA in each 15 ul reaction. In the second PCR, sample barcodes and 2-4 random nucleotides were introduced via the M1S primer. Over 9 million TCR beta CDR3 reads came from each mother, compared with some 3.1 million reads from each child. Thymic selection similarly shapes TCR recombination output in related and unrelated pairs, with minor effect from inherited differences. Related mother-child pairs always showed normalized repertoire overlap that was slightly higher than in unrelated mother-child pairs, though the difference was never significant. No persistent microchimeric T cell clones were detected, at a sensitivity of roughly 93 clones per million clonotypes. Deep NGS was used in the study to compare the TCR beta repertoires of mothers and children and to look for features that separate related mother-child pairs from unrelated individuals. Mothers averaged around 40 +/- 4 years of age and children averaged around 10 +/- 4 years. Libraries were sequenced on Illumina HiSeq 2000 with 100+100 nt paired-end reads after adapter ligation with NEBNext reagents. To prevent cross-contamination, the mother and child libraries were prepared a month apart and were sequenced in separate runs. Between roughly 500,000 and 2,300,000 distinct TCR beta clonotypes were identified per donor. Naive TCR beta clonotypes were estimated from low-frequency clonotypes matched to each donor's FACS-determined naive share, without sorting.

Recombination connected TRBV12-3 or TRBV12-4 to TRBJ2-5; the D gene cannot be named for sure. With the DNA end fitting TRBJ2-1 better, the J assignment may be wrong. The origin of this receptor is a boy aged 5-17 years in good health. Sequenced material: blood. The CDR3 reads as follows: CASSFAYEQFF. The DNA sequence reads TGTGCCAGCAGTTTCGCGTATGAGCAGTTCTTC.